This passage covers 20 T cell receptor beta chains from one sample sequenced in a study of blood T cells in healthy people across ages. Through a sample-barcoded 5' primer and a J-beta primer mix, a second PCR was run for about 6 to 11 cycles. TCRdb fed the 5' RACE reads into MiXCR, producing one record per CDR3 protein. The sample contains about 900,000 distinct CDR3 sequences, roughly 43% of which appear only once. The sequencing sample was made of blood. The receptors come from a man in his thirties or forties in good health.

This chain connects TRBV6-5 to TRBJ1-1; D is perhaps TRBD1 (5 bases). The CDR3 length is 14 residues. Between the trimmed V and J ends, which lost 6 bases and 0 bases, there was a span of 11 bases. Germline values: CDR1 MNHEY, CDR2 SVGAGI. This CDR3 is CASRGPAMNTEAFF. The CDR3 DNA sequence: TGTGCCAGCAGGGGACCGGCAATGAACACTGAAGCTTTCTTT.

Only a few counts were recorded for this clonotype. The chain couples TRBV7-4 to TRBJ1-5; 11 bases are shared with TRBD1. CDR1 is SGHVT, CDR2 SQSDAQ, per germline. This CDR3 has 18 amino acids. With V trimmed by 6 bases and J by 7 bases, 17 bases remained unmatched. In DNA, the CDR3 is TGTGCCAGCAGTCTTAGGAGTTTTGGACAGGGGGCAGGGCAGCCCCAGCATTTT. Its translation is CASSLRSFGQGAGQPQHF. The variable domain in full, completed from reference TRBV7-4 and TRBJ1-5, reads GAGVSQSPRYKVAKRGRDVALRCDSISGHVTLYWYRQTLGQGSEVLTYSQSDAQRDKSGRPSGRFSAERPERSVSTLKIQRTEQGDSAVYLCASSLRSFGQGAGQPQHFGDGTRLSIL.

This sequence joins TRBV5-1 and TRBJ2-1; 9 positions agree with TRBD1. The junction had 4 bases not matched to a gene; V was cut back by 0 bases and J by 6 bases. CDR1 SGHRS and CDR2 YFSETQ come from the germline V gene. This CDR3 has 15 residues. Here the CDR3 reads CASSLGLTGGNEQFF. CDR3 nucleotides: TGCGCCAGCAGCTTGGGGCTGACAGGGGGCAATGAGCAGTTCTTC.

The rearrangement joins TRBV7-2 to TRBJ2-1; D gene uncertain. The CDR3 sequence is 13 residues long. V lost 7 bases and J 6 bases, leaving 13 bases between the germline ends. The V gene's germline CDR1 is SGHTA and CDR2 FQGNSA. CDR3 nucleotides: TGTGCCAGCACCGAAACGGGCCCCAATGAGCAGTTCTTC. Encoded protein: CASTETGPNEQFF.

Only a few counts were recorded for this clonotype. The rearrangement joins TRBV4-1 to TRBJ2-1; 10 nucleotides match TRBD1. The germline gives CDR1 MGHRA, CDR2 YSYEKL. V lost 4 bases, J lost 10 bases, and 10 bases stayed unmatched. This CDR3 region has 15 residues. The chain's CDR3 is CASSPRDRGTYEQFF. CDR3 DNA sequence: TGCGCCAGCAGCCCCCGGGACAGGGGAACCTACGAGCAGTTCTTC.

This clonotype was recorded only once. The chain couples TRBV4-2 to TRBJ1-2, with no clear D. The CDR3 spans 15 residues. Trimming cost V 1 base and J 5 bases, with 14 bases left between them. The germline CDR1 and CDR2 sequences are LGHNA and YNFKEQ. CDR3 region: CASSQGPRADYGYTF. The DNA for the CDR3 is TGTGCCAGCAGCCAAGGACCAAGGGCAGATTATGGCTACACCTTC.

The chain employs TRBV7-2 and TRBJ2-1; D might be TRBD1 or TRBD2, each matching 6 bases. Looked up from germline, CDR1 is SGHTA and CDR2 is FQGNSA. The ends were cut back, 5 bases at V and 3 bases at J, with 14 bases in the middle. This CDR3 is 15 amino acids long. CDR3 amino acids: CASSQRGAYYNEQFF. CDR3 DNA: TGTGCCAGCAGCCAGAGGGGGGCCTACTACAATGAGCAGTTCTTC. Drawing the rest from reference TRBV7-2 and TRBJ2-1, the complete variable domain is GAGVSQSPSNKVTEKGKDVELRCDPISGHTALYWYRQSLGQGLEFLIYFQGNSAPDKSGLPSDRFSAERTGGSVSTLTIQRTQQEDSAVYLCASSQRGAYYNEQFFGPGTRLTVL.

This clonotype occurred once. The chain couples TRBV4-1 to TRBJ1-1, with 9 bases fitting TRBD1. Trimming cost V 1 base and J 5 bases; bases outside gene matches: 8. CDR3 size: 16 residues. CDR1 and CDR2 (germline): MGHRA, YSYEKL. CDR3 nucleotides: TGCGCCAGCAGCCAAGGAGTACAGGGGGCCGAAACTGAAGCTTTCTTT. Translated, it gives CASSQGVQGAETEAFF.

DNA for the CDR3: TGCGCCAGCAGCTTATACGGGCCAGATACGCAGTATTTT. Its protein is CASSLYGPDTQYF. The V and J genes are TRBV5-1 and TRBJ2-3; D is unclear. CDR1 SGHRS and CDR2 YFSETQ come from the germline V gene. This CDR3 has 13 residues. V gave up 2 bases and J gave up 4 bases, with 8 bases separating them.

This chain joins TRBV7-9 and TRBJ1-1, with D unclear. This CDR3 contains 13 residues. The V end lost 4 bases, the J end lost 0 bases, and 6 bases lay between the germline ends. The V gene's germline CDR1 is SEHNR and CDR2 FQNEAQ (reference sequence). The CDR3 here is CASSYPMNTEAFF. The CDR3 region has the DNA TGTGCCAGCAGCTACCCGATGAACACTGAAGCTTTCTTT.

The V and J genes are TRBV25-1 and TRBJ1-1, with TRBD1 as a possible D gene (6 bases). The CDR3 has 12 residues. CDR1 is MGHDK and CDR2 is SYGVNS in the germline V gene. Trimming removed 4 bases from V and 8 bases from J, with 11 bases in between. In DNA, the CDR3 is TGTGCCAGCAGTGGGGGACATTCGGAAGCTTTCTTT. As protein: CASSGGHSEAFF.

The rearrangement links TRBV6-5 to TRBJ2-3; D perhaps matches TRBD2 (6 bases). Trimming pared 2 bases from V and 7 bases from J, leaving 7 bases between. Germline V gene sequence: CDR1 MNHEY, CDR2 SVGAGI. The CDR3 is 12 amino acids. The CDR3 nucleotides are TGTGCCAGCAGTTACGGGGGGTATACGCAGTATTTT. Amino acids: CASSYGGYTQYF.

The chain has TRBV20-1 and TRBJ2-5; D ambiguous. Germline loops: CDR1 DFQATT, CDR2 SNEGSKA (reference sequence). This CDR3 spans 11 amino acids. Trimming removed 6 bases from V and 4 bases from J, with 9 bases in between. The CDR3 DNA is TGCAGTGCGTACGACGGAGAGACCCAGTACTTC. Its translation: CSAYDGETQYF.

The chain combines TRBV4-1 with TRBJ2-5, with 13 bases that match TRBD2. Germline V CDR1 and CDR2: MGHRA, YSYEKL. V was clipped by 0 bases and J by 4 bases; unmatched bases: 5. CDR3 length: 17 amino acids. The CDR3 loop reads CASSQDTSGGARETQYF. In nucleotides, the CDR3 is TGCGCCAGCAGCCAAGATACTAGCGGGGGGGCAAGAGAGACCCAGTACTTC.

This clonotype was seen a few times. The rearrangement joins TRBV5-1 to TRBJ1-1; a possible D gene is TRBD1 (6 bases). Between the trimmed V and J ends, which lost 1 base and 4 bases, there was a span of 11 bases. Germline V gene sequence: CDR1 SGHRS, CDR2 YFSETQ. The CDR3 contains 14 residues. CDR3 in amino acids: CASSLNGGVTEAFF. The DNA of the CDR3 is TGCGCCAGCAGCTTGAACGGGGGCGTCACTGAAGCTTTCTTT. The entire variable domain, with the rest obtained from reference TRBV5-1 and TRBJ1-1, is as follows: KAGVTQTPRYLIKTRGQQVTLSCSPISGHRSVSWYQQTPGQGLQFLFEYFSETQRNKGNFPGRFSGRQFSNSRSEMNVSTLELGDSALYLCASSLNGGVTEAFFGQGTRLTVV.

This clonotype came up a few times. V and J are TRBV6-6 and TRBJ2-1, with D tentatively TRBD2 (6 bases). The germline gives CDR1 MNHNY, CDR2 SVGAGI (reference sequence). This CDR3 contains 15 residues. V lost 7 bases and J lost 9, with 22 bases in between. The CDR3 reads CASILGTRGSGEQFF. As DNA, the CDR3 is TGTGCCAGCATACTCGGGACGAGGGGTAGCGGTGAGCAGTTCTTC.

The chain recombines TRBV6-5 with TRBJ2-1; D not resolved. Germline values: CDR1 MNHEY, CDR2 SVGAGI. Trimming took 8 bases from V and 5 from J, leaving 13 bases between them. This CDR3 spans 13 amino acids. The CDR3 here is CASRGPKDNEQFF. The CDR3 coding sequence is TGTGCCAGCCGAGGTCCCAAGGACAATGAGCAGTTCTTC.

This chain links TRBV21-1 with TRBJ1-2; TRBD1 is the table's D call and was not checked against the DNA. TRBV21-1 is a documented pseudogene. The CDR3 is made up of 15 amino acids. CDR3 protein: CASSNSGQGYLGYTF. The CDR3 nucleotides read TGTGCCAGCAGCAACTCCGGACAGGGGTACTTAGGCTACACCTTC.

The CDR3 sequence is CASIRLAGLDTQYF. In DNA form, the CDR3 reads TGTGCCAGCATCAGACTAGCGGGACTTGATACGCAGTATTTT. The chain uses TRBV7-9 and TRBJ2-3; 11 nucleotides align to TRBD2. The V gene's germline CDR1 is SEHNR and CDR2 FQNEAQ (reference sequence). This CDR3 spans 14 amino acids. Trimming cost V 7 bases and J 6 bases; bases outside gene matches: 6. Supplemented by reference TRBV7-9 and TRBJ2-3, the full variable domain reads DTGVSQNPRHKITKRGQNVTFRCDPISEHNRLYWYRQTLGQGPEFLTYFQNEAQLEKSRLLSDRFSAERPKGSFSTLEIQRTEQGDSAMYLCASIRLAGLDTQYFGPGTRLTVL.

This clonotype was seen a handful of times. The chain carries TRBV29-1 and TRBJ2-5, with D possibly called TRBD1 or TRBD2 (5 bases each). Germline CDR1 reads SQVTM; CDR2 reads ANQGSEA. V was clipped by 0 bases and J by 3 bases, with 14 bases between them. The CDR3 runs 15 residues. The CDR3 sequence: CSVEDLQGPEETQYF. CDR3 DNA: TGCAGCGTTGAAGATCTTCAGGGACCGGAAGAGACCCAGTACTTC.